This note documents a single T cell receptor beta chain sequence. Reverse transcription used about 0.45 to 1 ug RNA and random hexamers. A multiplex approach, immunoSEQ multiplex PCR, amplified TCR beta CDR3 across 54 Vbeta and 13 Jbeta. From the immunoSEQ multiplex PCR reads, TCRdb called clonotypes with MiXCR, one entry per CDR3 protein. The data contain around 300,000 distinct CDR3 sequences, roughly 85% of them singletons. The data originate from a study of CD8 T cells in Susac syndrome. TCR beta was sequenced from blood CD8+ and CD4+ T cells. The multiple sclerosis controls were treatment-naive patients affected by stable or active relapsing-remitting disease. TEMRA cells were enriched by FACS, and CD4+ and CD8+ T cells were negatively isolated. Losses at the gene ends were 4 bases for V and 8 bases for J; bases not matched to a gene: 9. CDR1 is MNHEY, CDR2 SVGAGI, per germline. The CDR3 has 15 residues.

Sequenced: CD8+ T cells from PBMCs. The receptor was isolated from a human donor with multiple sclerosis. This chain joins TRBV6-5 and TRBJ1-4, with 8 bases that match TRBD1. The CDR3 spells CASSWSTGGREKLFF. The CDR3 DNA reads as TGTGCCAGCAGTTGGTCAACAGGGGGTAGAGAAAAACTGTTTTTT.